The T cell receptor (beta chain) under discussion was sequenced for a study of T cell responses to AZD1222 COVID-19 vaccine. This CDR3 comprises 14 residues. V was pared by 5 bases and J by 3 bases, with 13 bases between. Germline lookup yields CDR1 MNHEY and CDR2 SVGAGI. As concerns this clone: Its antigen is not known.

Profiled with immunoSEQ multiplex PCR; TCRdb holds only in-frame clones, not every one. This table has 150,000 to 200,000 clones, about 95% appearing once. Study results and caveats: Donors, mostly white British, included more females; clonal diversity was possibly underestimated.

The J gene is TRBJ1-1, the V gene TRBV6-5; no definite D call. The sequence derives from an adult in good health. The specimen was peripheral blood, collected on day 0 of AZD1222 vaccination. The chain's CDR3 is CASSRLSWDTEAFF. Written as DNA, the CDR3 is TGTGCCAGCAGTCGTCTCAGTTGGGACACTGAAGCTTTCTTT.